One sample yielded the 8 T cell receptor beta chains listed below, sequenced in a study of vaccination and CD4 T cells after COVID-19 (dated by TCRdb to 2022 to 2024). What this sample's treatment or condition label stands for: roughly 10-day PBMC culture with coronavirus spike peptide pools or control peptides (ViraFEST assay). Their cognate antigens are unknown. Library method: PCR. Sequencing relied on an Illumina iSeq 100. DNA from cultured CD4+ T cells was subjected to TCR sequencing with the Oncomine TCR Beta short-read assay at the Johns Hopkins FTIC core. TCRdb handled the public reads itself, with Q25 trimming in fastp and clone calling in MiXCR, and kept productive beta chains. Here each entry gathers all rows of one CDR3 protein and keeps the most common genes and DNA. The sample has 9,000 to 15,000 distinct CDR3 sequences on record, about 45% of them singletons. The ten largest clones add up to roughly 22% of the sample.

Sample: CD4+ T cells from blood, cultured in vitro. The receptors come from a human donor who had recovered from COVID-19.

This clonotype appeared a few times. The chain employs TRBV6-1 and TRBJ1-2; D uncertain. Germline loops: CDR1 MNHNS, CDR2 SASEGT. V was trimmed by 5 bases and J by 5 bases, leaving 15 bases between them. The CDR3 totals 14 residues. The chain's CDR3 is CASSTETGGYGYTF. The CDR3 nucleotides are TGTGCCAGCAGTACCGAGACCGGAGGATATGGCTACACCTTC.

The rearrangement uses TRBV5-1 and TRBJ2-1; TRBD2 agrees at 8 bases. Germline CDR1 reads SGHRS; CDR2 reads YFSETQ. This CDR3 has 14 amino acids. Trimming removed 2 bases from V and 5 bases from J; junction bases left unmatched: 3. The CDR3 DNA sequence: TGCGCCAGCAGCTTTAGCGGGACTAACAATGAGCAGTTCTTC. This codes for CASSFSGTNNEQFF.

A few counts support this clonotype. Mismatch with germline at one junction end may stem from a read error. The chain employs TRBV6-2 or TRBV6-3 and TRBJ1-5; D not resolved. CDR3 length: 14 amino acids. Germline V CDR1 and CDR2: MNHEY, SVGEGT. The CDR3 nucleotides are TGTGCCAGCAGTTATTCATTAAGCAGTCAGCCCCAGCATTTT. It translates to CASSYSLSSQPQHF.

The CDR3 spells CASIEFDLPGELFF. The CDR3 bases are TGTGCCAGCATCGAATTTGATTTACCCGGGGAGCTGTTTTTT. The J gene is TRBJ2-2, the V gene TRBV6-1; D is uncertain. V shed 7 bases and J shed 6 bases, with 15 bases lying between them. This CDR3 is built from 14 residues. Looked up from germline, CDR1 is MNHNS and CDR2 is SASEGT.

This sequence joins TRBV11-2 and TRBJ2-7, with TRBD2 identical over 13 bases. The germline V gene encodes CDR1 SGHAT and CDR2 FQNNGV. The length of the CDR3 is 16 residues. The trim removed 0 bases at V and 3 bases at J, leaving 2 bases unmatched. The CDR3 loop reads CASSLDRLAGGYEQYF. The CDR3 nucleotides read TGTGCCAGCAGCTTAGATAGACTAGCGGGAGGCTACGAGCAGTACTTC. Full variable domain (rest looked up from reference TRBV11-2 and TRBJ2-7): EAGVAQSPRYKIIEKRQSVAFWCNPISGHATLYWYQQILGQGPKLLIQFQNNGVVDDSQLPKDRFSAERLKGVDSTLKIQPAKLEDSAVYLCASSLDRLAGGYEQYFGPGTRLTVT.

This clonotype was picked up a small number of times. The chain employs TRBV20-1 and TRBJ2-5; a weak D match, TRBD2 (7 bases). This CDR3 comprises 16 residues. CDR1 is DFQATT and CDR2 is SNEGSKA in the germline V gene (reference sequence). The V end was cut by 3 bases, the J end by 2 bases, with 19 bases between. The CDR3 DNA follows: TGCAGTGCTAGGCCTGGGAGGGGGAAGAGGCAAGAGACCCAGTACTTC. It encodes CSARPGRGKRQETQYF.

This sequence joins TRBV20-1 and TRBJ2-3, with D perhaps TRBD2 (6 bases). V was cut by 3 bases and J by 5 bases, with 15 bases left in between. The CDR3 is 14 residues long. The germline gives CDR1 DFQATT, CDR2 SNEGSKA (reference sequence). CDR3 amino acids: CSASSWEEGDTQYF. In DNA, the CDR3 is TGCAGTGCTAGTTCGTGGGAGGAGGGAGATACGCAGTATTTT.

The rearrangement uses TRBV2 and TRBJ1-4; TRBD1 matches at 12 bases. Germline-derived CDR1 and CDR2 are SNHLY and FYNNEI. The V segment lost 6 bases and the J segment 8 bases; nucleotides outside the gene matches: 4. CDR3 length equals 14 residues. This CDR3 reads CASSGTGGREKLFF. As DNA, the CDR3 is TGTGCCAGCAGCGGGACAGGGGGCAGGGAAAAACTGTTTTTT.